The clone carrying this T cell receptor (beta chain) was observed a few times. Some clones are missing from TCRdb's copy, which holds only in-frame ones; the method was immunoSEQ multiplex PCR. Of 50,000 to 65,000 clones in the sample, 74% are singletons; the top ten hold roughly 27%. The data belong to a study of blood T cell repertoires in COVID-19. Study at large: Specimens from acute and convalescent COVID-19 originated in the United States, Italy and Spain.

Germline CDR1 reads SGHTS; CDR2 reads YDEGEE. There are 10 residues in the CDR3. Trimming pared 2 bases from V and 7 bases from J, leaving 4 bases between. The rearrangement uses TRBV5-8 and TRBJ2-7; D remains ambiguous. Source material: peripheral blood. The receptor was derived from a woman of 80 years or more with acute or convalescent COVID-19. CDR3 sequence: CASSLTEQYF. CDR3 nucleotide sequence: TGTGCCAGCAGCTTAACAGAGCAGTACTTC.